This T cell receptor beta chain appears in the sequencing data of a study of blood T cell repertoires in COVID-19. Overall study: The United States, Italy and Spain supplied acute and convalescent COVID-19 samples. Sample material is recorded as cDNA or gDNA derived from T cells, B-cell-depleted T cells, or PBMCs.

Followed longitudinally, the Seattle patients had been enrolled during active infection. Authors' methods: Estimation of nucleated cell counts was performed using reference gene primer amplification. TCRdb keeps only in-frame clones here, not all; method: immunoSEQ multiplex PCR. For V, J and clone size, that table is used; D and trimming come from the DNA. This sample has about 180,000 clones, with 81% found just once. The receptor's source is an elderly woman with COVID-19, enrolled during active disease. Material: peripheral blood.

The CDR3 reads CASNRGANEKLFF. The CDR3, as DNA: TGTGCCAGCAACAGGGGGGCCAATGAAAAACTGTTTTTT. The chain uses TRBV9 and TRBJ1-4; 8 bases line up with TRBD1. After removal of 6 bases from V and 5 bases from J, the junction contained 3 bases not matched to a gene. The CDR3 length is 13 residues. Looked up from germline, CDR1 is SGDLS and CDR2 is YYNGEE.